Each of the 17 T cell receptor beta chains below was sequenced from the same sample in a study of Ad26.COV2.S vaccination and SARS-CoV-2 variants (TCRdb year 2021). The time point label on this specimen signifies: individuals recovered from natural SARS-CoV-2 infection. Library construction relied on the immunoSEQ multiplex PCR assay. This immuneACCESS table, as held by TCRdb, lists in-frame sequences with V and J called but not all clones. Of the missing ones, under half trace to an unresolved V gene in checked studies; the others have no known cause. The sample contains about 350,000 clones, about 91% of them found a single time. 3% to 5% of the sample goes to the ten largest clones. Sample: peripheral blood, taken after recovery from COVID-19. These receptors were taken from a human donor who had recovered from COVID-19.

A single count supports this clone. V is TRBV10-1 and J is TRBJ2-3, with D possibly being TRBD2 (5 bases). Germline CDR1 and CDR2: WNHNN and SYGVQD (reference sequence). The CDR3 sequence is 16 residues long. V lost 3 bases, J lost 0 bases, and 13 bases lay in between. The CDR3 region has the DNA TGCGCCAGCAGTGACTCACAGCGGACTAGCACAGATACGCAGTATTTT. Its protein is CASSDSQRTSTDTQYF.

The chain carries TRBV29-1 and TRBJ2-1; D gene uncertain. Trimming pared 3 bases from V and 1 base from J, leaving 13 bases between. The germline V gene has CDR1 SQVTM and CDR2 ANQGSEA. The CDR3 is 15 amino acids. CDR3 DNA: TGCAGCGTTGAGGGCCGCACGCAATCCTACAATGAGCAGTTCTTC. Translation: CSVEGRTQSYNEQFF.

The V gene is TRBV5-5, the J gene TRBJ1-5, with TRBD1 identical over 9 bases. The CDR3 sequence is 18 residues long. V lost 7 bases, J lost 1 base, and 15 bases stayed unmatched. Germline loops: CDR1 SGHKS, CDR2 YYEKEE (reference sequence). The CDR3 loop reads CASRLGTGKFLSNQPQHF. The CDR3 DNA is TGTGCCAGCCGCCTGGGGACAGGGAAATTCCTAAGCAATCAGCCCCAGCATTTT.

The chain links TRBV7-8 to TRBJ2-3; no definite D call. The CDR3 is made up of 14 amino acids. V was shortened by 1 base and J by 8 bases, with 13 bases between the two germline ends. CDR1 is SGHVS, CDR2 FQNEAQ, per germline. This chain's CDR3 is CASSLGDQVFTQYF. The DNA of the CDR3 is TGTGCCAGCAGCTTAGGTGACCAGGTTTTTACGCAGTATTTT.

The chain links TRBV3-1 (or the pseudogene TRBV3-2) to TRBJ1-1; D not certain. CDR1 LGHDT and CDR2 YNNKEL come from the germline V gene (reference sequence). The CDR3 covers 12 residues. The V end lost 4 bases, the J end lost 1 base, and 4 bases lay between the germline ends. The CDR3 here is CASSLQNTEAFF. CDR3 in DNA: TGTGCCAGCAGCCTTCAGAACACTGAAGCTTTCTTT.

This chain connects TRBV15 to TRBJ2-3; TRBD2 aligns across 7 bases. The V gene's germline CDR1 is LNHNV and CDR2 YYDKDF (reference sequence). The junction had 8 bases not matched to a gene; V was cut back by 1 base and J by 1 base. The CDR3 length is 17 residues. This CDR3 is CATSRVGGAGGTDTQYF. As DNA, the CDR3 is TGTGCCACCAGCAGAGTGGGAGGGGCCGGAGGCACAGATACGCAGTATTTT.

V usage is TRBV5-1 and J usage is TRBJ2-7, with D maybe TRBD2 (6 bases). Germline V lookup: CDR1 SGHRS, CDR2 YFSETQ. V was shortened by 0 bases and J by 0 bases, with 7 bases between the two germline ends. This CDR3 comprises 14 residues. In DNA form, the CDR3 reads TGCGCCAGCAGCTTGGAAGCGGGCTCCTACGAGCAGTACTTC. This translates into CASSLEAGSYEQYF.

The rearrangement joins TRBV19 to TRBJ2-7; TRBD2 might be the D (6 bases). V shed 5 bases and J shed 3 bases, with 14 bases lying between them. Germline CDR1 is LNHDA and CDR2 is SQIVND (reference sequence). This CDR3 has 14 amino acids. Here the CDR3 DNA reads TGTGCCAGTAGTTTGGGCGGGGCTAACTACGAGCAGTACTTC. Its translation is CASSLGGANYEQYF.

The chain couples TRBV7-2 to TRBJ2-5; possible D gene TRBD2, 7 bases. The CDR3 spans 15 residues. V was clipped by 0 bases and J by 6 bases, with 14 bases between them. CDR1 SGHTA and CDR2 FQGNSA come from the germline V gene. CDR3 sequence (DNA): TGTGCCAGCAGCTTAGCGGGGGGGCCTGGGAAGACCCAGTACTTC. Its translation is CASSLAGGPGKTQYF.

The J gene is TRBJ2-7, the V gene TRBV7-6, with D perhaps matching TRBD1 (7 bases). The V gene lost 2 bases and the J gene lost 4 bases, with 9 bases spanning the gap. Germline V gives CDR1 SGHVS, CDR2 FNYEAQ. The CDR3 has 13 amino acids. The CDR3 nucleotides read TGTGCCAGCAGCTTATCAGGGGGGTACGAGCAGTACTTC. This encodes CASSLSGGYEQYF.

The chain has TRBV2 and TRBJ1-1, with D perhaps TRBD1 (5 bases). The germline V gene has CDR1 SNHLY and CDR2 FYNNEI. The CDR3 totals 15 residues. V lost 6 bases to trimming and J lost 4 bases, with 18 bases between them. Here the CDR3 reads CASSPVRADSTEAFF. The DNA of the CDR3 is TGTGCCAGCAGCCCCGTGCGGGCAGACAGCACTGAAGCTTTCTTT.

V gene TRBV5-4 combines with J gene TRBJ1-2; no clear D gene. V was cut by 1 base and J by 5 bases, with 12 bases left in between. Germline V gives CDR1 SGHNT, CDR2 YYREEE (reference sequence). The CDR3 runs 14 residues. CDR3 in DNA: TGTGCCAGCAGCTTGTCGCGGAGTACTTATGGCTACACCTTC. Residues: CASSLSRSTYGYTF.

As DNA, the CDR3 is TGTGCCAGCAGCTCAAGCGGGGGGGCTGGGACCCAGTACTTC. Translation gives CASSSSGGAGTQYF. This sequence joins TRBV5-4 and TRBJ2-5; 10 bases are shared with TRBD2. CDR1 is SGHNT, CDR2 YYREEE, per germline (reference sequence). The CDR3 runs 14 residues. After removal of 3 bases from V and 7 bases from J, the junction contained 6 bases not matched to a gene.

The chain uses TRBV19 and TRBJ1-4; D is uncertain. Germline CDR1 is LNHDA and CDR2 is SQIVND (reference sequence). This CDR3 has 12 amino acids. Trimming removed 3 bases from V and 8 bases from J, with 7 bases in between. CDR3 region: CASSMAGEKLFF. In nucleotides, the CDR3 is TGTGCCAGTAGTATGGCGGGCGAAAAACTGTTTTTT.

This chain links TRBV9 with TRBJ2-3; D possibly corresponds to TRBD2 (5 bases). Trimming removed 3 bases at V and 2 bases at J, with 16 bases between. This CDR3 is 16 amino acids long. Germline values: CDR1 SGDLS, CDR2 YYNGEE. DNA of the CDR3: TGTGCCAGCAGCGCCAAACTCCGGGGATTCACAGATACGCAGTATTTT. This gives the protein CASSAKLRGFTDTQYF.

The chain has TRBV9 and TRBJ2-5; 8 nucleotides agree with TRBD2. The length of the CDR3 is 16 residues. The ends lost 0 bases at V and 1 base at J; junction bases unmatched: 5. Germline loops: CDR1 SGDLS, CDR2 YYNGEE. The CDR3 protein is CASSVAAGAIQETQYF. The DNA for the CDR3 is TGTGCCAGCAGCGTAGCAGCGGGGGCTATCCAAGAGACCCAGTACTTC.

V usage is TRBV6-5 and J usage is TRBJ1-1; no firm D call. Germline V gives CDR1 MNHEY, CDR2 SVGAGI. The CDR3 extends over 15 amino acids. V dropped 0 bases and J dropped 4 bases, with 12 bases sitting between them. The CDR3 protein is CASSYSPGPATEAFF. In DNA, the CDR3 is TGTGCCAGCAGTTACTCCCCGGGTCCGGCCACTGAAGCTTTCTTT.